This T cell receptor beta chain was sequenced during a study of blood T cell repertoires in COVID-19. Study-level background: Samples taken during acute and convalescent COVID-19 were collected in the United States, Italy and Spain. Sources were T cells, B-cell-depleted T cells, or PBMCs; the material itself was cDNA or gDNA.

As processed by the authors: Reference gene primer amplification gave nucleated cell count estimates. Clones were sequenced by immunoSEQ multiplex PCR, and TCRdb holds only the in-frame ones, with some missing. Clone size and the V and J calls come from that table; the DNA yielded D and trimming. The sample shows about 220,000 clones, 84% of them seen only once. This TCR came from a man aged 50-59 years with active or convalescent COVID-19. The source material was peripheral blood.

The CDR3 sequence is CASSQDASGATYNEQFF. The DNA of the CDR3 is TGCGCCAGCAGCCAAGATGCTAGCGGGGCAACCTACAATGAGCAGTTCTTC. The chain carries TRBV4-3 and TRBJ2-1; 9 positions agree with TRBD2. From germline, CDR1 is LGHNA and CDR2 YSLEER. V lost 0 bases and J lost 2; bases outside the gene matches: 5. The CDR3 is 17 residues long.